The 27 T cell receptor beta chains below were found in one sample sequenced in a study of T cells in Graves' hyperthyroidism and ophthalmopathy. The TCR beta CDR3 regions underwent amplification using RNA transcripts as the source. The primer set for the first-round RT-PCR of the TCR CDR3 was HTBI. TCRdb re-called the multiplex PCR reads through MiXCR, storing one row per CDR3 protein. The sample lists hundreds of thousands of distinct CDR3 sequences; roughly 46% were seen once. Sequences were obtained from peripheral blood or thyroid tissue (not recorded which). The receptors stem from an adult man with Graves' disease, either hyperthyroidism or ophthalmopathy (not recorded which).

The chain joins TRBV10-2 to TRBJ1-6; 8 nucleotides match TRBD1. The CDR3 extends over 15 amino acids. The V gene's germline CDR1 is WSHSY and CDR2 SAAADI. V lost 0 bases and J lost 5; bases outside the gene matches: 0. CDR3 sequence reads: CASSESDRDNSPLHF. CDR3 sequence (DNA): TGCGCCAGCAGTGAGTCGGACAGGGATAATTCACCCCTCCACTTT.

V gene TRBV7-6 combines with J gene TRBJ2-5; the D gene is possibly TRBD1 (6 bases). This CDR3 region has 13 residues. V was trimmed by 5 bases and J by 2 bases, leaving 9 bases between them. Looked up from germline, CDR1 is SGHVS and CDR2 is FNYEAQ. CDR3 amino acids: CASSIGQQETQYF. The CDR3 nucleotides read TGTGCCAGCAGCATTGGACAGCAAGAGACCCAGTACTTC.

This clonotype was detected only a few times. The chain uses TRBV20-1 and TRBJ1-2; D is perhaps TRBD1 (6 bases). The germline V gene has CDR1 DFQATT and CDR2 SNEGSKA (reference sequence). The CDR3 has 14 amino acids. V was cut by 7 bases and J by 2 bases, with 17 bases left in between. The CDR3 DNA sequence: TGCAGTGATAAGGGAGGGGGTCGAAACTATGGCTACACCTTC. The encoded protein is CSDKGGGRNYGYTF.

This clonotype was picked up a small number of times. The gene calls are TRBV29-1 and TRBJ2-7, with 8 bases matching TRBD2. V shed 7 bases and J 5 bases; nucleotides not matched to a gene: 13. Germline V gene lookup returns CDR1 SQVTM and CDR2 ANQGSEA. The CDR3 is 14 amino acids. CDR3 sequence (DNA): TGCAGCGCTGGTGGAGCGGGGGTTTTCAACGAGCAGTACTTC. Its translation is CSAGGAGVFNEQYF.

The genes are TRBV3-1 and TRBJ2-6, with D hard to call. CDR1 is LGHDT and CDR2 is YNNKEL in the germline V gene (reference sequence). CDR3 size: 15 residues. The V end was cut by 2 bases, the J end by 0 bases, with 5 bases between. The CDR3 loop reads CASSQRASGANVLTF. The CDR3 DNA is TGTGCCAGCAGCCAACGGGCCTCTGGGGCCAACGTCCTGACTTTC.

The chain recombines TRBV5-1 with TRBJ2-7; TRBD1 aligns across 7 bases. CDR3 length: 15 amino acids. J lost 4 bases, V lost 3 bases, and 10 bases had no gene match. Germline CDR1 SGHRS, CDR2 YFSETQ. The CDR3: CASSSGTVGLYEQYF. DNA for the CDR3: TGCGCCAGCAGCTCCGGGACAGTAGGTCTGTACGAGCAGTACTTC.

The rearrangement joins TRBV10-3 to TRBJ1-5, with D maybe TRBD1 (5 bases). The ends were cut back, 10 bases at V and 4 bases at J, with 26 bases in the middle. The CDR3 length is 17 residues. Germline-derived CDR1 and CDR2 are ENHRY and SYGVKD. For the CDR3, the DNA is TGTGCCAGCAGCGAAAGGGGCACGGTTTTCCAAAATCAGCCCCAGCATTTT. Translating gives CASSERGTVFQNQPQHF.

This clonotype was seen more than once but under ten times. The V and J genes are TRBV6-5 and TRBJ2-5, with 8 positions matching TRBD1. The CDR3 is 14 amino acids. Germline CDR1 and CDR2: MNHEY and SVGAGI. V lost 6 bases, J lost 2 bases, and 5 bases stayed unmatched. CDR3 in DNA: TGTGCCAGCAGCCAGACAGGGGAGCAAGAGACCCAGTACTTC. This codes for CASSQTGEQETQYF.

DNA of the CDR3: TGTGCCAGCAGTTTAGTGGGACAGGCTTACACTGAAGCTTTCTTT. As protein: CASSLVGQAYTEAFF. V is TRBV12-3 or TRBV12-4 and J is TRBJ1-1; TRBD1 matches at 8 bases. The junction had 4 bases not matched to a gene; V was cut back by 1 base and J by 3 bases. The CDR3 contains 15 residues.

This chain uses TRBV10-2 with TRBJ2-6; D is unclear. Germline-derived CDR1 and CDR2 are WSHSY and SAAADI. CDR3 length: 16 amino acids. V was cut by 4 bases and J by 0 bases, with 10 bases left in between. The CDR3 spells CASSALIRSGANVLTF. CDR3 coding DNA: TGCGCCAGCAGTGCCCTCATACGCTCTGGGGCCAACGTCCTGACTTTC.

The chain combines TRBV10-3 with TRBJ2-5; 11 bases agree with TRBD2. The V gene end was trimmed by 6 bases and the J gene end by 1 base; junction bases not matched to a gene: 4. Germline loops: CDR1 ENHRY, CDR2 SYGVKD. This CDR3 contains 15 residues. CDR3 amino acids: CAIREGLAVQETQYF. CDR3 nucleotides: TGTGCCATCAGAGAGGGACTAGCGGTCCAAGAGACCCAGTACTTC.

This sequence joins TRBV7-6 and TRBJ2-7, with a possible D match to TRBD2 (6 bases). This CDR3 spans 17 amino acids. V lost 5 bases, J lost 3 bases, and 23 bases lay in between. Per germline, CDR1 SGHVS and CDR2 FNYEAQ. The CDR3 spells CASSQDGGQSTFYEQYF. The CDR3 DNA follows: TGTGCCAGCAGCCAAGACGGAGGGCAGTCGACCTTCTACGAGCAGTACTTC.

This clonotype came up a few times. The V and J genes are TRBV12-3 or TRBV12-4 and TRBJ2-7; D unresolved. The CDR3 covers 12 residues. V shed 3 bases and J shed 2 bases, with 5 bases lying between them. CDR3 nucleotides: TGTGCCAGCAGTTTTACAGCCTACGAGCAGTACTTC. Translated, it gives CASSFTAYEQYF.

This chain connects TRBV15 to TRBJ2-7; 10 bases fit TRBD1. V shed 5 bases and J 6 bases; nucleotides not matched to a gene: 7. The germline V gene encodes CDR1 LNHNV and CDR2 YYDKDF (reference sequence). This CDR3 region has 14 residues. The DNA for the CDR3 is TGTGCCACCAGCTTGGGACAGGGGCGTAGCGAGCAGTACTTC. It codes for CATSLGQGRSEQYF.

The chain links TRBV6-6 to TRBJ1-2; 9 bases fit TRBD1. The CDR3 is 15 residues long. CDR1 and CDR2 from the germline V gene are MNHNY and SVGAGI (reference sequence). J was trimmed by 3 bases and V by 6 bases; bases with no gene match: 8. The CDR3, as DNA: TGTGCCAGCAGCCCCGGGACAGGGTTCGACTATGGCTACACCTTC. Translated: CASSPGTGFDYGYTF.

The J gene is TRBJ2-7, the V gene TRBV7-9, with a tentative D call TRBD1 (5 bases). The CDR3 has 16 residues. Germline CDR1 is SEHNR and CDR2 is FQNEAQ (reference sequence). V was trimmed by 4 bases and J by 0 bases, leaving 16 bases between them. CDR3 sequence (DNA): TGTGCCAGCAGCTCCCCTGGACAATTTAGCTCCTACGAGCAGTACTTC. Its protein product is CASSSPGQFSSYEQYF.

The chain couples TRBV5-1 to TRBJ1-1; D is uncertain. V lost 6 bases, J lost 2 bases, and 14 bases lay in between. The CDR3 runs 14 residues. The germline CDR1 and CDR2 sequences are SGHRS and YFSETQ. CDR3 in amino acids: CASKFGSRNTEAFF. In DNA form, the CDR3 reads TGCGCCAGCAAATTCGGCAGTCGCAACACTGAAGCTTTCTTT.

This clonotype was seen at least ten times. The chain links TRBV7-2 to TRBJ1-2; D ambiguous. This CDR3 comprises 12 residues. The V and J ends lost 3 bases and 6 bases respectively, with 8 bases between them. CDR1 SGHTA and CDR2 FQGNSA come from the germline V gene. In nucleotides, the CDR3 is TGTGCCAGCAGCTTCGGGTTCGATGGCTACACCTTC. Translation: CASSFGFDGYTF.

V gene TRBV9 combines with J gene TRBJ2-7; no definite D call. Germline CDR1 reads SGDLS; CDR2 reads YYNGEE. The CDR3 spans 16 residues. Trimming removed 0 bases at V and 0 bases at J, with 13 bases between. The CDR3 nucleotides are TGTGCCAGCAGCGTAGGAGGATCGGCCAGCTCCTACGAGCAGTACTTC. Translated, it gives CASSVGGSASSYEQYF.

This clonotype has more than one count but fewer than ten. The chain carries TRBV20-1 and TRBJ2-5; 7 bases map to TRBD2. Germline CDR1 and CDR2: DFQATT and SNEGSKA (reference sequence). This CDR3 has 14 amino acids. The CDR3 reads CSLLWASGQETQYF. Written as DNA, the CDR3 is TGCAGCCTACTCTGGGCTAGCGGACAAGAGACCCAGTACTTC.

This chain joins TRBV20-1 and TRBJ2-7, with 7 nucleotides matching TRBD2. Germline V CDR1 and CDR2: DFQATT, SNEGSKA (reference sequence). J gave up 6 bases and V 5 bases, and 13 bases lay outside the gene matches. This CDR3 region has 14 residues. CDR3 nucleotides: TGCAGTGCTCCCAGGCACGCGGGGAGGGGCGAGCAGTACTTC. As protein: CSAPRHAGRGEQYF.

The chain couples TRBV28 to TRBJ1-4; the D gene is possibly TRBD1 (6 bases). The ends were cut back, 7 bases at V and 4 bases at J, with 10 bases in the middle. Germline V gene lookup returns CDR1 MDHEN and CDR2 SYDVKM. The CDR3 is 13 amino acids. The CDR3: CASKGGSNEKLFF. As DNA, the CDR3 is TGTGCCAGCAAGGGGGGCAGTAATGAAAAACTGTTTTTT.

The chain joins TRBV20-1 to TRBJ1-4; the D gene is possibly TRBD1 (5 bases). Trimming shortened V by 3 bases and J by 5 bases, and 22 bases separated the two germline ends. CDR1 is DFQATT and CDR2 is SNEGSKA in the germline V gene (reference sequence). CDR3 size: 17 residues. The DNA of the CDR3 is TGCAGTGCTAGGCCCCTCCCCCCCGGGGGTGGAAATGAAAAACTGTTTTTT. Amino acids: CSARPLPPGGGNEKLFF.

This clonotype was observed at least ten times. The chain links TRBV10-3 to TRBJ1-6; perhaps TRBD1 as D (6 bases). The CDR3 is 14 residues long. Germline V lookup: CDR1 ENHRY, CDR2 SYGVKD. V shed 10 bases and J shed 7 bases, with 17 bases lying between them. Written as DNA, the CDR3 is TGTGCCAGCAGCCTCACGGGACAAAATTCACCCCTCCACTTT. Translated: CASSLTGQNSPLHF.

This clonotype was seen only a few times. This chain uses TRBV15 with TRBJ1-2; D is ambiguous. V was trimmed by 3 bases and J by 7 bases, leaving 6 bases between them. Germline V gene lookup returns CDR1 LNHNV and CDR2 YYDKDF (reference sequence). This CDR3 region has 11 residues. CDR3 in DNA: TGTGCCACCAGCAGGGGTGGTGGCTACACCTTC. Its protein product is CATSRGGGYTF.

The chain is built from TRBV6-6 and TRBJ1-2; D gene unclear. This CDR3 comprises 13 residues. Germline assignment: CDR1 MNHNY and CDR2 SVGAGI (reference sequence). V was trimmed by 4 bases and J by 5 bases, leaving 11 bases between them. The CDR3 spells CASSLSALYGYTF. CDR3 sequence (DNA): TGTGCCAGCAGTTTGTCAGCCCTATATGGCTACACCTTC.

This clonotype has just a few counts. The chain has TRBV20-1 and TRBJ2-5; either TRBD1 or TRBD2 may supply D (5 bases each). Germline V lookup: CDR1 DFQATT, CDR2 SNEGSKA (reference sequence). This CDR3 comprises 13 residues. Trimming shortened V by 6 bases and J by 3 bases, and 14 bases separated the two germline ends. The CDR3, as DNA: TGCAGTGCCCCCGGGGACGGTGAAGAGACCCAGTACTTC. This translates into CSAPGDGEETQYF.